This T cell receptor (beta chain) was captured in a study of T-cell reconstitution after alpha-beta-depleted transplantation in children. This sample's TCRbeta library carried unique molecular identifier barcodes. One entry per CDR3 protein results from TCRdb running MiXCR on the PCR reads. This sample has approximately 400,000 distinct CDR3 sequences, with about 11% found just once. The CDR3 spans 15 residues. Germline-derived CDR1 and CDR2 are SGHTA and FQGNSA. The V segment lost 4 bases and the J segment 0 bases; nucleotides outside the gene matches: 4. This sequence joins TRBV7-2 and TRBJ2-3; TRBD2 agrees at 7 bases. The sequence was obtained from a human donor who donated a stem cell graft to a child with acute myeloid leukemia. Sample: PBMCs from the stem cell graft donor, taken from the stem cell graft. The CDR3 spells CASSSRLASTDTQYF. The CDR3 region has the DNA TGTGCCAGCAGCTCGAGACTAGCCAGCACAGATACGCAGTATTTT.